This T cell receptor beta chain was captured by sequencing in a study of T cell repertoires in cytomegalovirus infection. Many counts were recorded for this clonotype. TCRdb processed the reads anew with MiXCR; each CDR3 protein has one entry. The profile covers over 300,000 distinct CDR3 sequences, with approximately 9.5% appearing a single time and approximately 4.5% taken by the ten largest. In germline, CDR1 is SGHKS, CDR2 YYEKEE (reference sequence). CDR3 length: 15 amino acids. Deletions cut 1 base from V and 3 bases from J, with 11 bases between. The chain links TRBV5-5 to TRBJ1-3; D gene uncertain. The sequence was collected from a human donor in good health (CMV status not recorded). Some clones in this sample may be carry-over from other donors' samples. The sequenced sample consisted of PBMCs. The CDR3 sequence is CASSLSGNLGNTIYF. The DNA of the CDR3 is TGTGCCAGCAGCTTGTCAGGCAACCTTGGAAACACCATATATTTT.